Listed below are T cell receptor beta chains from one sample, sequenced in a study of T cells in Graves' hyperthyroidism and ophthalmopathy. Using its own MiXCR run on the multiplex PCR reads, TCRdb lists one record per CDR3 protein. The top ten hold around 20% of the sample, which has more than 350,000 distinct CDR3 sequences, around 13% seen once. The sequenced sample was blood. All receptors come from a woman aged 25 to 45 with Graves' ophthalmopathy. CDR3s include the opening cysteine and the closing phenylalanine or tryptophan. The order of the fields is V gene, CDR3 length, clone size, J gene, D gene, CDR3 DNA, CDR3 protein. D genes are given only for firm matches. Clone size, where shown, is once, few, many, or a class for clones that have expanded.

v_gene: TRBV12-3/TRBV12-4
len: 13
abundance: many
j_gene: TRBJ1-1
d_gene: -
CDR3nt: TGTGCCAGCAGTTTTTACAGTCGCACTGAAGCTTTCTTT
CDR3aa: CASSFYSRTEAFF

v_gene: TRBV20-1
len: 11
abundance: few
j_gene: TRBJ2-2
d_gene: -
CDR3nt: TGCAGTGCTTCAGAGTCCGGGGAGCTGTTTTTT
CDR3aa: CSASESGELFF

v_gene: TRBV7-9
len: 15
abundance: few
j_gene: TRBJ2-7
d_gene: -
CDR3nt: TGTGCCAGCAGCTTTCCGACAAGGGGATCCTACGAGCAGTACTTC
CDR3aa: CASSFPTRGSYEQYF

v_gene: TRBV14
len: 13
abundance: many
j_gene: TRBJ1-2
d_gene: -
CDR3nt: TGTGCCAGCAGCCAAGTTTTATCGACGGGCTACACCTTC
CDR3aa: CASSQVLSTGYTF

v_gene: TRBV20-1
len: 11
abundance: many
j_gene: TRBJ2-7
d_gene: -
CDR3nt: TGCAGTGCGGAATTTAGTGTCGAGCAGTACTTC
CDR3aa: CSAEFSVEQYF

v_gene: TRBV12-3/TRBV12-4
len: 16
abundance: many
j_gene: TRBJ2-1
d_gene: -
CDR3nt: TGTGCCAGCAGTTTTGCGGGGAAACCATTCTACAATGAGCAGTTCTTC
CDR3aa: CASSFAGKPFYNEQFF

v_gene: TRBV20-1
len: 16
abundance: many
j_gene: TRBJ2-3
d_gene: TRBD1
CDR3nt: TGCAGTGCTAGAGATCCTGGGACAGGGGAATCAGATACGCAGTATTTT
CDR3aa: CSARDPGTGESDTQYF

v_gene: TRBV6-2/TRBV6-3
len: 15
abundance: -
j_gene: TRBJ1-1
d_gene: -
CDR3nt: TGTGCCAGCCGGGGGGGGGGGGGGGTCGGCCCTGAAGCTTTCTTT
CDR3aa: CASRGGGGVGPEAFF

v_gene: TRBV2
len: 15
abundance: few
j_gene: TRBJ2-5
d_gene: -
CDR3nt: TGTGCCAGCAGTTCCCTTAGACAGTCACAAGAGACCCAGTACTTC
CDR3aa: CASSSLRQSQETQYF

v_gene: TRBV5-1
len: 14
abundance: many
j_gene: TRBJ2-3
d_gene: -
CDR3nt: TGCGCCACCAGAGAGACAATTAGCACAGATACGCAGTATTTT
CDR3aa: CATRETISTDTQYF

v_gene: TRBV28
len: 16
abundance: many
j_gene: TRBJ2-2
d_gene: -
CDR3nt: TGTGCCAGCACCCCGATAGGGCGGGGTTTCGTCGGGGAGCTGTTTTTT
CDR3aa: CASTPIGRGFVGELFF

v_gene: TRBV6-1
len: 13
abundance: many
j_gene: TRBJ1-6
d_gene: -
CDR3nt: TGTGCCAGCAGCGAGGACTGGGATTCACCCCTCCACTTT
CDR3aa: CASSEDWDSPLHF

v_gene: TRBV6-1
len: 15
abundance: once
j_gene: TRBJ1-6
d_gene: -
CDR3nt: TGTGCCAGCAGGGAGTTCTGGGGGGATAATTCACCCCTCCACTTT
CDR3aa: CASREFWGDNSPLHF

v_gene: TRBV19
len: 17
abundance: -
j_gene: TRBJ2-7
d_gene: TRBD1
CDR3nt: TGTGCCAGTAGTCCACGCCGGACAGGGGGGTTCTCCTACGAGCAGTACTTC
CDR3aa: CASSPRRTGGFSYEQYF

v_gene: TRBV15
len: 17
abundance: many
j_gene: TRBJ2-3
d_gene: TRBD2
CDR3nt: TGTGCCACCAGCAGAGAAGCGGGGGGCCGTGGCACAGATACGCAGTATTTT
CDR3aa: CATSREAGGRGTDTQYF

v_gene: TRBV19
len: 15
abundance: -
j_gene: TRBJ1-5
d_gene: -
CDR3nt: TGTGCCAGTTTACGGTCAGCCCTTAGCAATCAGCCCCAGCATTTT
CDR3aa: CASLRSALSNQPQHF

v_gene: TRBV28
len: 15
abundance: once
j_gene: TRBJ1-2
d_gene: TRBD1
CDR3nt: TGTGCCAGCAGTAACTGGACAGGGGTTCCCTATGGCTACACCTTC
CDR3aa: CASSNWTGVPYGYTF

v_gene: TRBV9
len: 15
abundance: many
j_gene: TRBJ2-2
d_gene: -
CDR3nt: TGTGCCAGCAGCGTAGCCGGGCTTAACACCGGGGAGCTGTTTTTT
CDR3aa: CASSVAGLNTGELFF

v_gene: TRBV7-2
len: 15
abundance: -
j_gene: TRBJ2-1
d_gene: -
CDR3nt: TGTGCCAGCAGAAAGGAGGGCACGACCTACAATGAGCAGTTCTTC
CDR3aa: CASRKEGTTYNEQFF

v_gene: TRBV30
len: 15
abundance: many
j_gene: TRBJ1-6
d_gene: -
CDR3nt: TGTGCCTGGAGTGTTTTAATAGGCAGTAATTCACCCCTCCACTTT
CDR3aa: CAWSVLIGSNSPLHF

v_gene: TRBV20-1
len: 15
abundance: -
j_gene: TRBJ2-7
d_gene: -
CDR3nt: TGCAGTGCCGGTTACCGGGGCAGTGCCTCCTACGAGCAGTACTTC
CDR3aa: CSAGYRGSASYEQYF

v_gene: TRBV2
len: 15
abundance: many
j_gene: TRBJ2-2
d_gene: -
CDR3nt: TGTGCCAGCAGTGGGGACCGCGCGAACACCGGGGAGCTGTTTTTT
CDR3aa: CASSGDRANTGELFF

v_gene: TRBV20-1
len: 13
abundance: -
j_gene: TRBJ1-6
d_gene: -
CDR3nt: TGCAGTGCTAGATGGGACGGAAATTCACCCCTCCACTTT
CDR3aa: CSARWDGNSPLHF

v_gene: TRBV7-2
len: 13
abundance: many
j_gene: TRBJ2-5
d_gene: -
CDR3nt: TGTGCCAGCAGCCTGCTTCCGCAAGAGACCCAGTACTTC
CDR3aa: CASSLLPQETQYF

v_gene: TRBV3-1
len: 14
abundance: once
j_gene: TRBJ2-7
d_gene: TRBD2
CDR3nt: TGTGCCAGCATGTGGGGTAGCGGGGCCTACGAGCAGTACTTC
CDR3aa: CASMWGSGAYEQYF

v_gene: TRBV4-2
len: 15
abundance: few
j_gene: TRBJ1-4
d_gene: TRBD1
CDR3nt: TGTGCCAGCAGCCAAGGGACAGGGTCGGGAGAAAAACTGTTTTTT
CDR3aa: CASSQGTGSGEKLFF

v_gene: TRBV28
len: 15
abundance: many
j_gene: TRBJ2-3
d_gene: -
CDR3nt: TGTGCCAGCAGTTTAGCAAACCTTCTGACAGATACGCAGTATTTT
CDR3aa: CASSLANLLTDTQYF

v_gene: TRBV11-2
len: 17
abundance: -
j_gene: TRBJ2-3
d_gene: TRBD2
CDR3nt: TGTGCCAGCAGCTCAGGTCTAGCGGGCACTAGCACAGATACGCAGTATTTT
CDR3aa: CASSSGLAGTSTDTQYF

v_gene: TRBV5-6
len: 16
abundance: -
j_gene: TRBJ2-3
d_gene: TRBD2
CDR3nt: TGTGCCAGCAGCCCCCGACTAGCGGGGGGGCCAGGTACGCAGTATTTT
CDR3aa: CASSPRLAGGPGTQYF

v_gene: TRBV18
len: 12
abundance: many
j_gene: TRBJ1-2
d_gene: -
CDR3nt: TGTGCCAGCGAGGAGATGAACTATGGCTACACCTTC
CDR3aa: CASEEMNYGYTF

v_gene: TRBV30
len: 16
abundance: many
j_gene: TRBJ1-1
d_gene: -
CDR3nt: TGTGCCTGGAGTGTAAGTAAAACCTCACGGGGCACTGAAGCTTTCTTT
CDR3aa: CAWSVSKTSRGTEAFF

v_gene: TRBV5-1
len: 15
abundance: few
j_gene: TRBJ2-3
d_gene: -
CDR3nt: TGCGCCAGCAGCTTGGGGTGGACGAAAACAGATACGCAGTATTTT
CDR3aa: CASSLGWTKTDTQYF

v_gene: TRBV27
len: 15
abundance: -
j_gene: TRBJ1-4
d_gene: -
CDR3nt: TGTGCCAGCAGTTTCTTCGGGGCTTTTAATGAAAAACTGTTTTTT
CDR3aa: CASSFFGAFNEKLFF

v_gene: TRBV2
len: 14
abundance: many
j_gene: TRBJ2-7
d_gene: -
CDR3nt: TGTGCCAGCAGTTCGGACTATTCCCGCTACGAGCAGTACTTC
CDR3aa: CASSSDYSRYEQYF

v_gene: TRBV7-9
len: 14
abundance: many
j_gene: TRBJ1-4
d_gene: TRBD1
CDR3nt: TGTGCCAGCAGCGCCATATCGGGACAGGCTGAACTGTTTTTT
CDR3aa: CASSAISGQAELFF

v_gene: TRBV2
len: 15
abundance: many
j_gene: TRBJ2-3
d_gene: TRBD1
CDR3nt: TGTGCCACCCCAAGGACAGGGGCGAGTCCAGATACGCAGTATTTT
CDR3aa: CATPRTGASPDTQYF

v_gene: TRBV29-1
len: 12
abundance: many
j_gene: TRBJ1-2
d_gene: -
CDR3nt: TGCAGCGGACTCCAGGGTAGGGATGGCTACACCTTC
CDR3aa: CSGLQGRDGYTF

v_gene: TRBV5-1
len: 16
abundance: few
j_gene: TRBJ2-2
d_gene: TRBD2
CDR3nt: TGCGCCAGCAGCTTGGGGCGACTAGCCGGAACCGGGGAGCTGTTTTTT
CDR3aa: CASSLGRLAGTGELFF

v_gene: TRBV7-8
len: 13
abundance: many
j_gene: TRBJ2-1
d_gene: -
CDR3nt: TGTGCCAGCAGCTTTCCAGGGTGGGATGAGCAGTTCTTC
CDR3aa: CASSFPGWDEQFF

v_gene: TRBV19
len: 14
abundance: few
j_gene: TRBJ2-3
d_gene: -
CDR3nt: TGTGCCAGTAGTATATCCAGGGGATCAGATACGCAGTATTTT
CDR3aa: CASSISRGSDTQYF

v_gene: TRBV6-1
len: 15
abundance: many
j_gene: TRBJ1-1
d_gene: TRBD1
CDR3nt: TGTGCCAGCAACCGGGACAGGGGGTCGAACACTGAAGCTTTCTTT
CDR3aa: CASNRDRGSNTEAFF

v_gene: TRBV27
len: 14
abundance: few
j_gene: TRBJ2-5
d_gene: -
CDR3nt: TGTGCCAGCAGTTTTCGGACAGCCAAAGAGGCCCAGTACTTC
CDR3aa: CASSFRTAKEAQYF

v_gene: TRBV7-2
len: 17
abundance: few
j_gene: TRBJ2-1
d_gene: -
CDR3nt: TGTGCCAGCAGCTCCCGAGGCGGTGGTGGACCCTACAATGAGCAGTTCTTC
CDR3aa: CASSSRGGGGPYNEQFF

v_gene: TRBV29-1
len: 13
abundance: few
j_gene: TRBJ1-2
d_gene: TRBD1
CDR3nt: TGCAGCGCCCGGACAGGAAGCATGTATGGCTACACCTTC
CDR3aa: CSARTGSMYGYTF

v_gene: TRBV6-2/TRBV6-3
len: 12
abundance: many
j_gene: TRBJ1-1
d_gene: -
CDR3nt: TGTGCCAGCAGTTATGGACGGCCTGAAGCTTTCTTT
CDR3aa: CASSYGRPEAFF

v_gene: TRBV28
len: 13
abundance: many
j_gene: TRBJ1-6
d_gene: TRBD1
CDR3nt: TGTGCCAGCCGGGGGACAGGGGGCTCACCCCTCCACTTT
CDR3aa: CASRGTGGSPLHF

v_gene: TRBV28
len: 14
abundance: many
j_gene: TRBJ2-2
d_gene: -
CDR3nt: TGTGCCAGCAGCTGGACAGCGAACACCGGGGAGCTGTTTTTT
CDR3aa: CASSWTANTGELFF

v_gene: TRBV12-3/TRBV12-4
len: 12
abundance: many
j_gene: TRBJ2-7
d_gene: -
CDR3nt: TGTGCCAGCAGTTTTCTGGGGGTTGAGCAGTACTTC
CDR3aa: CASSFLGVEQYF

v_gene: TRBV28
len: 14
abundance: many
j_gene: TRBJ1-1
d_gene: -
CDR3nt: TGTGCCAGCGACAAAACAGGGTTTAACACTGAAGCTTTCTTT
CDR3aa: CASDKTGFNTEAFF

v_gene: TRBV6-5
len: 20
abundance: many
j_gene: TRBJ2-1
d_gene: -
CDR3nt: TGTGCCAGCAGTTACTCGACCCCACCCCGGGGGCAAATTGACAACAATGAGCAGTTCTTC
CDR3aa: CASSYSTPPRGQIDNNEQFF

v_gene: TRBV7-6
len: 18
abundance: many
j_gene: TRBJ2-3
d_gene: TRBD2
CDR3nt: TGTGCCAGCAGCTTAGGGCTAGCGGGGGGCTTCAGCACAGATACGCAGTATTTT
CDR3aa: CASSLGLAGGFSTDTQYF

v_gene: TRBV6-1
len: 10
abundance: many
j_gene: TRBJ1-2
d_gene: -
CDR3nt: TGTGCCAGCAAATTCTATGGCTACACCTTC
CDR3aa: CASKFYGYTF

v_gene: TRBV5-6
len: 12
abundance: many
j_gene: TRBJ1-1
d_gene: -
CDR3nt: TGTGCCAGCACCTCAGGGGACACTGAAGCTTTCTTT
CDR3aa: CASTSGDTEAFF

v_gene: TRBV30
len: 13
abundance: -
j_gene: TRBJ1-2
d_gene: -
CDR3nt: TGTGCCTGGAGTGTAAGGAGTAACTATGGCTACACCTTC
CDR3aa: CAWSVRSNYGYTF

v_gene: TRBV28
len: 13
abundance: many
j_gene: TRBJ2-1
d_gene: -
CDR3nt: TGTGCCAGCAGTAATCGGGACCGCAATGAGCAGTTCTTC
CDR3aa: CASSNRDRNEQFF

v_gene: TRBV28
len: 13
abundance: many
j_gene: TRBJ2-5
d_gene: -
CDR3nt: TGTGCCAGCACCGCGACAGACCAAGAGACCCAGTACTTC
CDR3aa: CASTATDQETQYF